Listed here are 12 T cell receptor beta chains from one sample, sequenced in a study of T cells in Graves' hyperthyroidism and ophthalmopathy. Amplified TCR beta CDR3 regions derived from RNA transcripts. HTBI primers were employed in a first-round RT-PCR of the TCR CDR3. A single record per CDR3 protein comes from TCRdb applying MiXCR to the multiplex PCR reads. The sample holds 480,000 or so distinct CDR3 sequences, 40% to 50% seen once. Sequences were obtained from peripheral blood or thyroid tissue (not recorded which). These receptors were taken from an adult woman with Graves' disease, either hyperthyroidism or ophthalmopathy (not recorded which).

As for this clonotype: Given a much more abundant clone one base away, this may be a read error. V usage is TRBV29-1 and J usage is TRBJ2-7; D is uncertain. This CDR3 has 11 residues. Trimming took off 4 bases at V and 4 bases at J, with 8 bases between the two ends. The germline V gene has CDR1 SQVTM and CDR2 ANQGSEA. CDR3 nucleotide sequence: TGCAGCGTTGGAGAAGGTTACGAGCAGTACTTC. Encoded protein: CSVGEGYEQYF.

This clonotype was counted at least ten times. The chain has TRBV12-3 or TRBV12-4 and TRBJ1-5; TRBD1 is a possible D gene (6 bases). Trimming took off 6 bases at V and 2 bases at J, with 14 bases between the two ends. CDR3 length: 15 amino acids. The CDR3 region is CASSLQGGGNQPQHF. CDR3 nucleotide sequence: TGTGCCAGCAGCCTACAGGGTGGGGGCAATCAGCCCCAGCATTTT.

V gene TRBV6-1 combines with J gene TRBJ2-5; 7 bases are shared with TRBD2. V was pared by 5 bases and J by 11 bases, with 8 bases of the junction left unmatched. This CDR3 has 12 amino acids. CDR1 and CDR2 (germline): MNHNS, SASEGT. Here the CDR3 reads CASSPPGTMQYF. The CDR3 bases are TGTGCCAGCAGTCCTCCAGGGACTATGCAGTACTTC.

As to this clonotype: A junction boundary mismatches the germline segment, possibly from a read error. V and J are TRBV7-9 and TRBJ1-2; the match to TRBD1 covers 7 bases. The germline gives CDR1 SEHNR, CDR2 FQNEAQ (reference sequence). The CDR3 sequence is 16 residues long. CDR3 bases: TGTGCCAGCAGCCAAGATCTGACAGGGTCATATGGCGGCTACACCTTT. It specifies CASSQDLTGSYGGYTF.

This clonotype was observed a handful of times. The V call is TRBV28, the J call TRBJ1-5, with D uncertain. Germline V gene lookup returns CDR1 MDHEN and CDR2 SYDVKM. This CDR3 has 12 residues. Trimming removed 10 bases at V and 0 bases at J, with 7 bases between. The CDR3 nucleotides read TGTGCCACCACGAATAGCAATCAGCCCCAGCATTTT. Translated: CATTNSNQPQHF.

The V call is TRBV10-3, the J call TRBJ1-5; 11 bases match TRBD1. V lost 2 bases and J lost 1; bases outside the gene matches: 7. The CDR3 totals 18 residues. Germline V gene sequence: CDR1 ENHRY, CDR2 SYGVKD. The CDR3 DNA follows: TGTGCCATCAGTGAGGGGACAGGGGGATCAAAGAGCAATCAGCCCCAGCATTTT. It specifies CAISEGTGGSKSNQPQHF.

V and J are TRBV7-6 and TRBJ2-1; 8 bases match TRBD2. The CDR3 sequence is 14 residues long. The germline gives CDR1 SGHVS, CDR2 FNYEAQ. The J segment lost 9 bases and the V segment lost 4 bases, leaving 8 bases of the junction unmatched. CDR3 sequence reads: CASSSWGLDVEQFF. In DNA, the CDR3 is TGTGCCAGCAGCTCCTGGGGACTAGATGTTGAGCAGTTCTTC.

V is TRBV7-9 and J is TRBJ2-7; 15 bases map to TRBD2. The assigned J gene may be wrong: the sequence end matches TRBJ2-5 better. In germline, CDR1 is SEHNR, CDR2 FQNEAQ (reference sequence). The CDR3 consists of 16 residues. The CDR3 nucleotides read TGTGCCAGCAGCCCCAGGACTAGCGGGAGGGTGGAGACCCAGTACTTC. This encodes CASSPRTSGRVETQYF.

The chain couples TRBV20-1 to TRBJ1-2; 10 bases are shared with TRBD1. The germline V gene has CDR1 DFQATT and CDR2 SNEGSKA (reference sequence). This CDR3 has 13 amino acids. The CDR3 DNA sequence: TGCATAGGACAGGGGGTGACTAACTATGGCTACACCTTC. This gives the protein CIGQGVTNYGYTF.

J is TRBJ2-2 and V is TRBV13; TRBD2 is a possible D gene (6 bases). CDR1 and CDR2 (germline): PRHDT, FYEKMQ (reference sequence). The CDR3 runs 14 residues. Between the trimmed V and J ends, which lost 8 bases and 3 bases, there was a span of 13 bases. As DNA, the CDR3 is TGTGCCAGCGCCGGGACGGGGGACACCGGGGAGCTGTTTTTT. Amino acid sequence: CASAGTGDTGELFF. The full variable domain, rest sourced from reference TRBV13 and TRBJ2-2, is AAGVIQSPRHLIKEKRETATLKCYPIPRHDTVYWYQQGPGQDPQFLISFYEKMQSDKGSIPDRFSAQQFSDYHSELNMSSLELGDSALYFCASAGTGDTGELFFGEGSRLTVL.

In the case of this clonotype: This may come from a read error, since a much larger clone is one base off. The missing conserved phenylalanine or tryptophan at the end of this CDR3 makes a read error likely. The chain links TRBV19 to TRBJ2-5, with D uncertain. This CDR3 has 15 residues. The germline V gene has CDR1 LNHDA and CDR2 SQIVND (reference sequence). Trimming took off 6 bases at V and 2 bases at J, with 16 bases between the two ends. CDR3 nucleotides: TGTGCCAGTAGCCGCCGGAATATACCACAAGAGACCCAGTACATC. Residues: CASSRRNIPQETQYI.

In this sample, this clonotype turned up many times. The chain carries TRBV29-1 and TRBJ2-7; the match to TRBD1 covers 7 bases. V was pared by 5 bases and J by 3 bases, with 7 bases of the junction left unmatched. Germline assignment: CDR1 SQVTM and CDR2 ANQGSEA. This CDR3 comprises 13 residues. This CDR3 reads CSVHRGPGYEQYF. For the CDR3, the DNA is TGCAGCGTTCACAGGGGCCCCGGCTACGAGCAGTACTTC.